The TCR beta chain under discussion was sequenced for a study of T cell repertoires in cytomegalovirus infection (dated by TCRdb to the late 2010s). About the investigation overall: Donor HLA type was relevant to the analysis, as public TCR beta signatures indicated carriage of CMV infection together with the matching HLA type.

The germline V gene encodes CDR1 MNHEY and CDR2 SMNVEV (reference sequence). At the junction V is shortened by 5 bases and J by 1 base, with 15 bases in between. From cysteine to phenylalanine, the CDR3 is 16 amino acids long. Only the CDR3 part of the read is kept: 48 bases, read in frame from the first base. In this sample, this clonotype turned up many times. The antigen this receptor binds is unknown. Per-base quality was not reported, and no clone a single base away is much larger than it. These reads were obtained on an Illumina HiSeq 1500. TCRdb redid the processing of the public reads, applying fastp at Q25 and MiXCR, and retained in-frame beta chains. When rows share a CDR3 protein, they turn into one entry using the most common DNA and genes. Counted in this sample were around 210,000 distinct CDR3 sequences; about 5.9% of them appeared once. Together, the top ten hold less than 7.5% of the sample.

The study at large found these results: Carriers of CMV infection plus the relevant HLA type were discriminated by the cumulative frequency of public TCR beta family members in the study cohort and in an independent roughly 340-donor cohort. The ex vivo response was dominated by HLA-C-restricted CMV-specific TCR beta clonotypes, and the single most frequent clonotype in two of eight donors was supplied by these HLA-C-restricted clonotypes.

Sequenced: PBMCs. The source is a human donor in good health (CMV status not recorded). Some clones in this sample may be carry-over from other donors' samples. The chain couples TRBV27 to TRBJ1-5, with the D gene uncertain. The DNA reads TGTGCCAGCAGTGCCTTGTGGTGGCAGAGCAATCAGCCCCAGCATTTT. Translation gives CASSALWWQSNQPQHF.